Presented here are 23 T cell receptor beta chains from one specimen sequenced in a study of T cells in Graves' hyperthyroidism and ophthalmopathy. Amplified TCR beta CDR3 regions came from RNA transcripts. The TCR CDR3 was amplified in a first-round RT-PCR using the HTBI primer set. TCRdb used MiXCR to reprocess the multiplex PCR reads, holding one entry per CDR3 protein. The table records under 250,000 distinct CDR3 sequences, 17% of them present only once. The sample was blood. Every receptor here comes from a man aged 50-59 years with Graves' hyperthyroidism.

The rearrangement links TRBV30 to TRBJ1-1, with D hard to call. With 4 bases removed from V and 0 bases from J, the gap between germline ends came to 6 bases. This CDR3 region has 12 residues. CDR1 and CDR2 (germline): GTSNPN, SVGIG (reference sequence). The DNA for the CDR3 is TGTGCCTGGATGTGGGTGAACACTGAAGCTTTCTTT. It encodes CAWMWVNTEAFF.

The chain recombines TRBV10-3 with TRBJ1-2; D unclear. The CDR3 runs 13 residues. The germline gives CDR1 ENHRY, CDR2 SYGVKD. Trimming left V 4 bases short and J 6 bases short, with 12 bases between. The chain's CDR3 is CAISVRREDGYTF. CDR3 sequence (DNA): TGTGCCATCAGTGTGAGAAGAGAGGATGGCTACACCTTC.

The chain uses TRBV19 and TRBJ1-2, with D possibly TRBD1 on 5 matching bases. Looked up from germline, CDR1 is LNHDA and CDR2 is SQIVND (reference sequence). The CDR3 is 16 amino acids. Trimming removed 9 bases at V and 0 bases at J, with 20 bases between. DNA for the CDR3: TGTGCCAGCGCACTATCCGGGACGTACTCTAACTATGGCTACACCTTC. Its translation: CASALSGTYSNYGYTF.

This clonotype was observed at least ten times. The chain links TRBV20-1 to TRBJ2-1, with 13 nucleotides matching TRBD2. This CDR3 spans 17 amino acids. V lost 2 bases, J lost 3 bases, and 7 bases stayed unmatched. Germline assignment: CDR1 DFQATT and CDR2 SNEGSKA (reference sequence). The CDR3 here is CSARPAGLAGVYNEQFF. The CDR3 nucleotides read TGCAGTGCTAGACCCGCAGGACTAGCGGGAGTCTACAATGAGCAGTTCTTC.

The chain links TRBV27 to TRBJ2-1, with 7 bases that match TRBD2. The V gene's germline CDR1 is MNHEY and CDR2 SMNVEV (reference sequence). The V and J ends lost 4 bases and 2 bases, in that order; junction bases with no gene match: 2. The CDR3 is made up of 14 amino acids. The CDR3 DNA is TGTGCCAGCAGTTACGGACTAGCCTACAATGAGCAGTTCTTC. As protein: CASSYGLAYNEQFF.

The rearrangement links TRBV4-3 to TRBJ1-4; perhaps TRBD1 as D (6 bases). Germline V CDR1 and CDR2: LGHNA, YSLEER. The V end was cut by 4 bases, the J end by 7 bases, with 22 bases between. The CDR3 contains 17 residues. This chain's CDR3 is CASSRTIRRDKGEKLFF. CDR3 sequence (DNA): TGCGCCAGCAGCCGCACAATACGCCGGGACAAAGGTGAAAAACTGTTTTTT.

This clonotype was picked up many times. The chain uses TRBV7-2 and TRBJ2-1, with TRBD2 matching over 10 bases. V gave up 4 bases and J gave up 8 bases; unmatched junction bases: 20. The CDR3 consists of 19 residues. Germline-derived CDR1 and CDR2 are SGHTA and FQGNSA. In nucleotides, the CDR3 is TGTGCCAGCAGCTCCGTACTTAGATGGACTAGCGGAAAAGAGGATGAGCAGTTCTTC. This translates into CASSSVLRWTSGKEDEQFF.

In its sample, this clonotype was seen a few times. CDR3 protein: CASSLNRETQYF. The CDR3, as DNA: TGTGCCAGCAGCTTAAATCGAGAGACCCAGTACTTC. The rearrangement links TRBV7-6 to TRBJ2-5; no reliable D call. The V gene lost 2 bases and the J gene lost 4 bases, with 5 bases spanning the gap. Germline loops: CDR1 SGHVS, CDR2 FNYEAQ. The CDR3 is 12 amino acids. The complete variable domain, with remaining parts taken from reference TRBV7-6 and TRBJ2-5, reads GAGVSQSPRYKVTKRGQDVALRCDPISGHVSLYWYRQALGQGPEFLTYFNYEAQQDKSGLPNDRFSAERPEGSISTLTIQRTEQRDSAMYRCASSLNRETQYFGPGTRLLVL.

This clonotype was found a few times. V usage is TRBV20-1 and J usage is TRBJ2-7; the match to TRBD2 covers 12 bases. The germline CDR1 and CDR2 sequences are DFQATT and SNEGSKA (reference sequence). This CDR3 has 17 residues. Trimming removed 4 bases from V and 5 bases from J; junction bases left unmatched: 15. CDR3 nucleotides: TGCAGTGCTAAAAGACTAGCGGGAGTTTTAAGGGGGAACGAGCAGTACTTC. The encoded protein is CSAKRLAGVLRGNEQYF.

In this sample, this clonotype turned up many times. For the CDR3, the DNA is TGCAGCGGCGGGAGAGGGGTGGCTAGCACAGATACGCAGTATTTT. Translated: CSGGRGVASTDTQYF. The V gene is TRBV29-1, the J gene TRBJ2-3; TRBD2 matches at 7 bases. V trimming: 7 bases; J trimming: 0 bases; junction bases outside the gene matches: 10. Germline lookup yields CDR1 SQVTM and CDR2 ANQGSEA. This CDR3 is built from 15 residues.

The chain has TRBV24-1 and TRBJ2-3; D gene ambiguous. Germline values: CDR1 KGHDR, CDR2 SFDVKD. V lost 7 bases and J 4 bases, leaving 11 bases between the germline ends. This CDR3 comprises 13 residues. The CDR3 region is CATSQRFADTQYF. The CDR3 DNA reads TGTGCCACCAGCCAACGTTTCGCAGATACGCAGTATTTT.

With regard to this clonotype: A much more abundant neighbour one base away suggests this may be a read error. V and J are TRBV28 and TRBJ2-2; D gene uncertain. This CDR3 is 14 amino acids long. Trimming shortened V by 2 bases and J by 7 bases, and 11 bases separated the two germline ends. Per germline, CDR1 MDHEN and CDR2 SYDVKM. CDR3 sequence reads: CASSLRAPDGELFF. For the CDR3, the DNA is TGTGCCAGCAGTTTAAGGGCCCCGGACGGGGAGCTGTTTTTT.

The table lists this clonotype with many counts. The chain carries TRBV27 and TRBJ2-3; unclear D gene. CDR3 length equals 12 residues. Germline-derived CDR1 and CDR2 are MNHEY and SMNVEV (reference sequence). Trimming pared 5 bases from V and 2 bases from J, leaving 5 bases between. CDR3 bases: TGTGCCAGCAGTCCAGCCACAGATACGCAGTATTTT. Residues: CASSPATDTQYF.

The CDR3 protein is CASTQGANYNEQFF. DNA of the CDR3: TGTGCCAGCACGCAGGGGGCCAACTACAATGAGCAGTTCTTC. The rearrangement uses TRBV19 and TRBJ2-1, with 8 bases identical to TRBD1. V gave up 9 bases and J gave up 3 bases; unmatched junction bases: 7. Germline loops: CDR1 LNHDA, CDR2 SQIVND (reference sequence). CDR3 length equals 14 residues.

This clonotype has more than one count but fewer than ten. This chain joins TRBV4-3 and TRBJ2-2; tentative D call: TRBD1 (6 bases). Germline lookup yields CDR1 LGHNA and CDR2 YSLEER. CDR3 size: 16 residues. The V and J ends lost 4 bases and 0 bases respectively, with 12 bases between them. The CDR3 coding sequence is TGCGCCAGCAGCCCCCTCGGGGACACGAACACCGGGGAGCTGTTTTTT. Translating gives CASSPLGDTNTGELFF.

This clonotype showed up many times. This chain connects TRBV7-2 to TRBJ2-2; no firm D call. The length of the CDR3 is 14 residues. V lost 3 bases and J 1 base, leaving 6 bases between the germline ends. Looked up from germline, CDR1 is SGHTA and CDR2 is FQGNSA. DNA for the CDR3: TGTGCCAGCAGCTTCCAGCGGAACACCGGGGAGCTGTTTTTT. Translation: CASSFQRNTGELFF.

V usage is TRBV5-5 and J usage is TRBJ2-1; the match to TRBD2 covers 8 bases. The trim removed 2 bases at V and 6 bases at J, leaving 10 bases unmatched. The CDR3 covers 16 residues. Germline CDR1 is SGHKS and CDR2 is YYEKEE (reference sequence). Written as DNA, the CDR3 is TGTGCCAGCAGCTTAAATCCGGGAGGGGGGTCCAATGAGCAGTTCTTC. Its translation: CASSLNPGGGSNEQFF.

This clonotype was found many times. The chain links TRBV27 to TRBJ2-1; a weak D match, TRBD1 (7 bases). Germline V CDR1 and CDR2: MNHEY, SMNVEV (reference sequence). The V and J ends lost 4 bases and 8 bases respectively, with 18 bases between them. The CDR3 has 15 residues. CDR3 DNA: TGTGCCAGCAGTTCAAGGGGGCGCGGGGTCGATGAGCAGTTCTTC. It is translated as CASSSRGRGVDEQFF.

The V and J genes are TRBV5-1 and TRBJ2-2; TRBD1 might be the D (6 bases). This CDR3 contains 15 residues. V was trimmed by 3 bases and J by 4 bases, leaving 13 bases between them. Germline CDR1 is SGHRS and CDR2 is YFSETQ. The CDR3 is CASSWTAPSTGELFF. The CDR3 DNA is TGCGCCAGCAGCTGGACAGCTCCGAGCACCGGGGAGCTGTTTTTT.

The rearrangement joins TRBV2 to TRBJ2-1, with D possibly matching TRBD2 (6 bases). The CDR3 loop spans 14 amino acids. The germline V and J ends were trimmed by 6 bases and 4 bases, with 13 bases remaining between them. CDR1 is SNHLY and CDR2 is FYNNEI in the germline V gene. This chain's CDR3 is CASRGRSLYNEQFF. As DNA, the CDR3 is TGTGCCAGCAGGGGGAGGTCCCTATACAATGAGCAGTTCTTC.

Only a few counts were recorded for this clonotype. The chain employs TRBV5-1 and TRBJ2-1; either TRBD1 or TRBD2 may supply D (5 bases each). V was cut by 0 bases and J by 3 bases, with 10 bases left in between. Germline assignment: CDR1 SGHRS and CDR2 YFSETQ. This CDR3 region has 15 residues. The CDR3, as DNA: TGCGCCAGCAGCTTGGACAGGACTGGCTACAATGAGCAGTTCTTC. This encodes CASSLDRTGYNEQFF.

The chain carries TRBV2 and TRBJ2-2; the match to TRBD2 covers 7 bases. The CDR3 totals 14 residues. J was trimmed by 5 bases and V by 11 bases; bases with no gene match: 11. Per the germline V gene, CDR1 is SNHLY and CDR2 is FYNNEI. Here the CDR3 DNA reads TGTGCCGGAAGAGCGGGATCGGGTACCGGGGAGCTGTTTTTT. Translated, it gives CAGRAGSGTGELFF.

At least ten counts were recorded for this clonotype. The chain uses TRBV27 and TRBJ2-7, with D possibly matching TRBD1 (7 bases). Germline CDR1 reads MNHEY; CDR2 reads SMNVEV (reference sequence). The CDR3 has 16 amino acids. Trimming removed 0 bases from V and 3 bases from J, with 15 bases in between. The CDR3 DNA follows: TGTGCCAGCAGTTTATCGGAGGGGGACAGACTCTACGAGCAGTACTTC. Amino acid sequence: CASSLSEGDRLYEQYF.